The next 5 T cell receptor beta chains were all read from a single sample in a study of cytomegalovirus exposure and HLA in healthy donors. This PCR relied on a set of 60 Vbeta primers and 13 Jbeta primers. This table comes from immunoSEQ multiplex PCR, and its TCRdb copy is limited to in-frame clones, with some not included. The sample yields about 200,000 clones, around 78% seen once. Sample: PBMCs. These receptors all come from a man aged 25 to 40 in good health and CMV-seronegative.

This clone was seen only a few times. The genes are TRBV2 and TRBJ1-1; perhaps TRBD1 as D (5 bases). Germline CDR1 is SNHLY and CDR2 is FYNNEI. The CDR3 has 13 amino acids. With 5 bases removed from V and 1 base from J, the gap between germline ends came to 8 bases. This CDR3 is CASSPRENTEAFF. The CDR3, as DNA: TGTGCCAGCAGTCCCAGGGAGAACACTGAAGCTTTCTTT.

The V call is TRBV9, the J call TRBJ2-1, with 12 bases identical to TRBD2. The V gene's germline CDR1 is SGDLS and CDR2 YYNGEE. The V and J ends lost 3 bases and 5 bases, in that order; junction bases with no gene match: 3. This CDR3 is 15 amino acids long. The CDR3 bases are TGTGCCAGCAGCGGGGGACTAGCGGGTAACAATGAGCAGTTCTTC. Translation: CASSGGLAGNNEQFF.

The CDR3 sequence is CASSSDLGLGGYEQYF. The CDR3 coding sequence is TGTGCCAGCAGTTCCGACCTCGGACTAGGTGGCTACGAGCAGTACTTC. This chain links TRBV27 with TRBJ2-7; the match to TRBD2 covers 7 bases. The germline CDR1 and CDR2 sequences are MNHEY and SMNVEV (reference sequence). The CDR3 extends over 16 amino acids. The ends lost 4 bases at V and 3 bases at J; junction bases unmatched: 12.

This chain links TRBV6-1 with TRBJ2-1; a possible D gene is TRBD2 (5 bases). The CDR3 loop spans 13 amino acids. V lost 4 bases and J lost 10, with 14 bases in between. Germline lookup yields CDR1 MNHNS and CDR2 SASEGT. The CDR3 spells CASSVLAGREQFF. The CDR3 bases are TGTGCCAGCAGTGTTCTAGCTGGGCGGGAGCAGTTCTTC.

This chain joins TRBV5-6 and TRBJ2-7; maybe TRBD2 (6 bases). The germline V gene has CDR1 SGHDT and CDR2 YYEEEE. The V gene lost 3 bases and the J gene lost 4 bases, with 14 bases spanning the gap. The length of the CDR3 is 14 residues. CDR3 DNA: TGTGCCAGCAGCTCGGGACTTCTAAGGTACGAGCAGTACTTC. It yields the protein CASSSGLLRYEQYF.